A single sample is the source of the 24 T cell receptor beta chains below, sequenced in a study of PD-1 blockade in classical Hodgkin lymphoma. Generated by immunoSEQ multiplex PCR, the TCRdb table keeps only in-frame clones and is missing some. The sample has under 110,000 clones, approximately 90% seen once; the top ten hold under 8%. Every one of the patients relapsed after autologous stem cell transplantation (brentuximab vedotin exposure was variable). The sample consisted of peripheral blood mononuclear cells (PBMCs), taken before the second cycle of nivolumab. Receptors were obtained from a human donor with classical Hodgkin lymphoma.

The V and J genes are TRBV27 and TRBJ2-1; a possible D gene is TRBD2 (5 bases). Germline CDR1 reads MNHEY; CDR2 reads SMNVEV (reference sequence). The V gene lost 6 bases and the J gene lost 0 bases, with 15 bases spanning the gap. The CDR3 totals 16 residues. CDR3 nucleotide sequence: TGTGCCAGCAGCGCACACGAGGGCCCCTCCTACAATGAGCAGTTCTTC. It translates to CASSAHEGPSYNEQFF.

The chain recombines TRBV7-2 with TRBJ2-1, with 8 nucleotides matching TRBD2. V trimming: 0 bases; J trimming: 2 bases; junction bases outside the gene matches: 6. This CDR3 spans 17 amino acids. The germline CDR1 and CDR2 sequences are SGHTA and FQGNSA. The CDR3 DNA follows: TGTGCCAGCAGCTTAGCCGGTCGGGGGGGCACCTACAATGAGCAGTTCTTC. Its protein is CASSLAGRGGTYNEQFF.

Here the CDR3 reads CASSSGTHSYEQYF. For the CDR3, the DNA is TGTGCCAGTAGCTCCGGGACTCACTCCTACGAGCAGTACTTC. This chain uses TRBV19 with TRBJ2-7; D is perhaps TRBD2 (6 bases). The CDR3 contains 14 residues. CDR1 is LNHDA and CDR2 is SQIVND in the germline V gene (reference sequence). V lost 6 bases, J lost 0 bases, and 12 bases lay in between. The complete variable domain, with remaining parts taken from reference TRBV19 and TRBJ2-7, reads DGGITQSPKYLFRKEGQNVTLSCEQNLNHDAMYWYRQDPGQGLRLIYYSQIVNDFQKGDIAEGYSVSREKKESFPLTVTSAQKNPTAFYLCASSSGTHSYEQYFGPGTRLTVT.

J is TRBJ1-1 and V is TRBV19, with D maybe TRBD1 (5 bases). This CDR3 spans 16 amino acids. The V end lost 4 bases, the J end lost 4 bases, and 19 bases lay between the germline ends. In germline, CDR1 is LNHDA, CDR2 SQIVND (reference sequence). CDR3 coding DNA: TGTGCCAGTAGTACTCTCGTTTCCGTAGACAGCACTGAAGCTTTCTTT. Translating gives CASSTLVSVDSTEAFF.

This sequence joins TRBV6-5 and TRBJ1-2; D is undetermined. CDR1 is MNHEY and CDR2 is SVGAGI in the germline V gene. The CDR3 totals 13 residues. V gave up 3 bases and J gave up 4 bases, with 9 bases separating them. CDR3 region: CASSYSKTYGYTF. The CDR3 bases are TGTGCCAGCAGTTATTCAAAGACCTATGGCTACACCTTC.

The chain recombines TRBV5-8 with TRBJ1-1; D possibly corresponds to TRBD1 (5 bases). The CDR3 totals 15 residues. The V end lost 1 base, the J end lost 6 bases, and 16 bases lay between the germline ends. Germline CDR1 SGHTS, CDR2 YDEGEE. The CDR3 DNA reads TGTGCCAGCAGCTTGCTTCAGGGAGCTAGGGCTGAAGCTTTCTTT. It encodes CASSLLQGARAEAFF.

This clone appeared once. The chain employs TRBV7-2 and TRBJ1-2; D is unclear. The V and J ends lost 2 bases and 4 bases respectively, with 11 bases between them. The CDR3 has 14 amino acids. CDR1 and CDR2 from the germline V gene are SGHTA and FQGNSA. CDR3 in DNA: TGTGCCAGCAGCTTACAGACGGATCTCTATGGCTACACCTTC. This sequence encodes CASSLQTDLYGYTF.

The chain joins TRBV6-1 to TRBJ2-5; no definite D call. V shed 7 bases and J shed 5 bases, with 17 bases lying between them. Germline values: CDR1 MNHNS, CDR2 SASEGT. This CDR3 region has 14 residues. CDR3 coding DNA: TGTGCCAGCATACCCAGTTGGGGAAGGGAGACCCAGTACTTC. It is translated as CASIPSWGRETQYF.

The chain couples TRBV19 to TRBJ1-1, with 7 bases identical to TRBD1. The CDR3 is 16 residues long. V was pared by 7 bases and J by 1 base, with 12 bases of the junction left unmatched. Germline CDR1 and CDR2: LNHDA and SQIVND (reference sequence). The CDR3 DNA sequence: TGTGCCAGTATACCCCCTTCGGGACAGCCGAACACTGAAGCTTTCTTT. Translated, it gives CASIPPSGQPNTEAFF.

The chain employs TRBV20-1 and TRBJ1-2; D uncertain. Per the germline V gene, CDR1 is DFQATT and CDR2 is SNEGSKA (reference sequence). This CDR3 region has 11 residues. Trimming cost V 3 bases and J 8 bases, with 10 bases left between them. The chain's CDR3 is CSASNIRGYTF. CDR3 bases: TGCAGTGCTAGTAACATTCGGGGCTACACCTTC.

The chain links TRBV10-3 to TRBJ2-2; 8 nucleotides match TRBD1. The CDR3 is 16 residues long. J was trimmed by 5 bases and V by 9 bases; bases with no gene match: 14. The germline V gene has CDR1 ENHRY and CDR2 SYGVKD. CDR3: CAIQGAGGAGTGELFF. The CDR3 DNA is TGTGCCATACAAGGGGCAGGGGGCGCTGGTACCGGGGAGCTGTTTTTT.

This clone has more than one count but fewer than ten. The V and J genes are TRBV19 and TRBJ2-2; 8 nucleotides align to TRBD1. The CDR3 spans 15 residues. Losses at the gene ends were 5 bases for V and 4 bases for J; bases not matched to a gene: 6. The germline V gene has CDR1 LNHDA and CDR2 SQIVND (reference sequence). The CDR3: CASSPDREATGELFF. The CDR3 DNA reads TGTGCCAGTAGTCCGGACAGGGAGGCCACCGGGGAGCTGTTTTTT. The whole variable domain, remainder taken from reference TRBV19 and TRBJ2-2, is DGGITQSPKYLFRKEGQNVTLSCEQNLNHDAMYWYRQDPGQGLRLIYYSQIVNDFQKGDIAEGYSVSREKKESFPLTVTSAQKNPTAFYLCASSPDREATGELFFGEGSRLTVL.

The chain joins TRBV27 to TRBJ1-5; D is perhaps TRBD1 (6 bases). The germline V gene encodes CDR1 MNHEY and CDR2 SMNVEV (reference sequence). The CDR3 contains 15 residues. Deletions cut 0 bases from V and 4 bases from J, with 10 bases between. CDR3 bases: TGTGCCAGCAGTTTATCAGGGACACTAAATCAGCCCCAGCATTTT. Amino acid sequence: CASSLSGTLNQPQHF.

This rearrangement joins TRBV29-1 to TRBJ2-5; 11 nucleotides match TRBD2. From germline, CDR1 is SQVTM and CDR2 ANQGSEA. The CDR3 sequence is 14 residues long. The J segment lost 1 base and the V segment lost 3 bases, leaving 1 base of the junction unmatched. This CDR3 reads CSVDGTSGQETQYF. The CDR3 bases are TGCAGCGTTGATGGGACTAGCGGCCAAGAGACCCAGTACTTC.

V gene TRBV2 combines with J gene TRBJ2-1; TRBD2 agrees at 12 bases. In germline, CDR1 is SNHLY, CDR2 FYNNEI. V lost 4 bases to trimming and J lost 2 bases; unmatched junction nucleotides: 6. This CDR3 is built from 17 residues. CDR3 DNA: TGTGCCAGCAGTGGGCTCCTAGCGGGGGGGCCCTACAATGAGCAGTTCTTC. Encoded protein: CASSGLLAGGPYNEQFF.

The chain combines TRBV7-2 with TRBJ1-2; no clear D gene. This CDR3 has 14 residues. Germline V gene sequence: CDR1 SGHTA, CDR2 FQGNSA. V gave up 3 bases and J gave up 3 bases, with 11 bases separating them. The CDR3, as DNA: TGTGCCAGCAGCTTCGACGCTAATTACTATGGCTACACCTTC. It encodes CASSFDANYYGYTF.

This chain joins TRBV27 and TRBJ1-5; D might be TRBD1 (5 bases). CDR1 MNHEY and CDR2 SMNVEV come from the germline V gene (reference sequence). The CDR3 loop spans 12 amino acids. Deletions cut 7 bases from V and 7 bases from J, with 11 bases between. In DNA, the CDR3 is TGTGCCAGCATGGGGCCGAACCAGCCCCAGCATTTT. Translated: CASMGPNQPQHF.

This rearrangement joins TRBV6-1 to TRBJ2-2; 7 bases map to TRBD1. The V and J ends lost 7 bases and 3 bases, in that order; junction bases with no gene match: 5. Per the germline V gene, CDR1 is MNHNS and CDR2 is SASEGT. This CDR3 region has 14 residues. This CDR3 reads CASKDRRDTGELFF. In nucleotides, the CDR3 is TGTGCCAGCAAGGACAGGCGGGACACCGGGGAGCTGTTTTTT.

The rearrangement joins TRBV7-2 to TRBJ2-5; D not resolved. Per the germline V gene, CDR1 is SGHTA and CDR2 is FQGNSA. The CDR3 runs to 14 residues. The V end lost 1 base, the J end lost 5 bases, and 11 bases lay between the germline ends. The CDR3 protein is CASSLVSEEETQYF. The CDR3 region has the DNA TGTGCCAGCAGCTTAGTAAGCGAGGAGGAGACCCAGTACTTC. The variable domain in full, completed from reference TRBV7-2 and TRBJ2-5, reads GAGVSQSPSNKVTEKGKDVELRCDPISGHTALYWYRQSLGQGLEFLIYFQGNSAPDKSGLPSDRFSAERTGGSVSTLTIQRTQQEDSAVYLCASSLVSEEETQYFGPGTRLLVL.

The V and J genes are TRBV10-3 and TRBJ1-2; the match to TRBD1 covers 10 bases. The V gene end was trimmed by 0 bases and the J gene end by 2 bases; junction bases not matched to a gene: 18. CDR3 length: 21 residues. Per germline, CDR1 ENHRY and CDR2 SYGVKD. DNA of the CDR3: TGTGCCATCAGTGAGTCGCTTGGGACGACGGGACAGGGGAGGCAAAACTATGGCTACACCTTC. This sequence encodes CAISESLGTTGQGRQNYGYTF.

The chain is built from TRBV5-1 and TRBJ2-3; no clear D gene. The germline V and J ends were trimmed by 0 bases and 0 bases, with 8 bases remaining between them. This CDR3 has 15 amino acids. Per germline, CDR1 SGHRS and CDR2 YFSETQ. CDR3 in amino acids: CASSLDAGSTDTQYF. The CDR3, as DNA: TGCGCCAGCAGCTTGGATGCCGGGAGCACAGATACGCAGTATTTT. The full variable domain, in which reference TRBV5-1 and TRBJ2-3 provide the parts outside the CDR3, is KAGVTQTPRYLIKTRGQQVTLSCSPISGHRSVSWYQQTPGQGLQFLFEYFSETQRNKGNFPGRFSGRQFSNSRSEMNVSTLELGDSALYLCASSLDAGSTDTQYFGPGTRLTVL.

This rearrangement joins TRBV6-1 to TRBJ2-7; possible D gene TRBD1, 6 bases. The V end was cut by 10 bases, the J end by 3 bases, with 13 bases between. The CDR3 totals 12 residues. Germline CDR1 MNHNS, CDR2 SASEGT. CDR3 bases: TGTGCCATCCGGGACATCTTCTACGAGCAGTACTTC. Protein: CAIRDIFYEQYF.

This clone was seen once. The J gene is TRBJ2-3, the V gene TRBV18, with TRBD2 as a possible D gene (6 bases). V lost 5 bases and J lost 4, with 13 bases in between. Germline loops: CDR1 KGHSH, CDR2 LQKENI. This CDR3 region has 14 residues. CDR3 loop: CASSAGGGADTQYF. The CDR3 DNA sequence: TGTGCCAGCTCAGCCGGGGGTGGGGCAGATACGCAGTATTTT. The whole variable domain, filled in from reference TRBV18 and TRBJ2-3, reads NAGVMQNPRHLVRRRGQEARLRCSPMKGHSHVYWYRQLPEEGLKFMVYLQKENIIDESGMPKERFSAEFPKEGPSILRIQQVVRGDSAAYFCASSAGGGADTQYFGPGTRLTVL.

This chain links TRBV19 with TRBJ1-5; D is possibly TRBD1 (6 bases). Per the germline V gene, CDR1 is LNHDA and CDR2 is SQIVND (reference sequence). Trimming pared 6 bases from V and 0 bases from J, leaving 12 bases between. CDR3 length: 15 residues. CDR3 DNA: TGTGCCAGTAGGAGCGGGGGGCATAGCAATCAGCCCCAGCATTTT. Translation: CASRSGGHSNQPQHF.